This T cell receptor beta chain comes out of a study of cytomegalovirus exposure and HLA in healthy donors. On the study more broadly: Among the approximately 400 genotyped donors, less than 85% were placed in the Caucasian-associated ancestry cluster.

The V end lost 0 bases, the J end lost 7 bases, and 8 bases lay between the germline ends. Per germline, CDR1 SGHRS and CDR2 YFSETQ. This CDR3 has 14 amino acids. On this clone itself: Antigen unknown.

Overall study results and limits: V- and J-gene trimming of TCR beta was linked (in a later analysis) to a missense DCLRE1C variant.

Primers for the PCR totalled 60 Vbeta and 13 Jbeta. Method: immunoSEQ multiplex PCR; TCRdb's copy keeps in-frame clones and lacks some. The table lists approximately 190,000 clones, approximately 80% of them singletons. The sequencing input was PBMCs. V gene TRBV5-1 combines with J gene TRBJ1-6; D ambiguous. This receptor was identified in a man between 35 and 55 years old in good health and CMV-seropositive. CDR3 protein: CASSLGAGNSPLHF. CDR3 DNA: TGCGCCAGCAGCTTGGGGGCGGGAAATTCACCCCTCCACTTT.